Sequencing of this TCR beta chain was carried out in a study of T cells in localized non-small cell lung cancer. Study-wide results and caveats: As only one tumor region underwent sequencing, heterogeneity remains possible. In adjacent lung appeared a median around 60 of the top 100 tumor clones. Adjacent uninvolved lung tissue had the highest T cell clonality, exceeding tumor.

Of note for this clone: The antigen is not known.

Clones were read by immunoSEQ multiplex PCR, and TCRdb kept only the in-frame ones, dropping some. The table lists about 11,000 clones, just under 30% of them singletons, with about 5% in the top ten. Trimming removed 10 bases at V and 3 bases at J, with 19 bases between. The CDR3 runs to 15 residues. CDR1 and CDR2 from the germline V gene are LNHDA and SQIVND (reference sequence). Sequencing used lung tumor tissue, obtained before any cancer treatment. The TCR was taken from a man aged 40-75 years with stage I lung adenocarcinoma. The chain is built from TRBV19 and TRBJ1-5, with D perhaps TRBD1 (6 bases). The DNA for the CDR3 is TGTGCCACCAAACCCCCGGGACATCTCAATCAGCCCCAGCATTTT. Translated, it gives CATKPPGHLNQPQHF.